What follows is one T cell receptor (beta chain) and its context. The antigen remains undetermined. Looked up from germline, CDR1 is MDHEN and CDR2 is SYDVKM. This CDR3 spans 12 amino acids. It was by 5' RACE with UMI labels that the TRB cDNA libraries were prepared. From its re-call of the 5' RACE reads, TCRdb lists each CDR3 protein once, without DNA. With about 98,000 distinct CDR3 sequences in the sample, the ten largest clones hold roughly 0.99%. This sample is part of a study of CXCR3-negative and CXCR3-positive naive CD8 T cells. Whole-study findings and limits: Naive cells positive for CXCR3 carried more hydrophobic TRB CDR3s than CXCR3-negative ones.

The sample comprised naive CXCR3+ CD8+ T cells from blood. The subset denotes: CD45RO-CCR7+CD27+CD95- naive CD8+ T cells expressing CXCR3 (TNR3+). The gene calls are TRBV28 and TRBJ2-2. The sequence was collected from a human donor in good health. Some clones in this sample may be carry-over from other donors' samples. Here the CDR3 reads CASTFLAGELFF.